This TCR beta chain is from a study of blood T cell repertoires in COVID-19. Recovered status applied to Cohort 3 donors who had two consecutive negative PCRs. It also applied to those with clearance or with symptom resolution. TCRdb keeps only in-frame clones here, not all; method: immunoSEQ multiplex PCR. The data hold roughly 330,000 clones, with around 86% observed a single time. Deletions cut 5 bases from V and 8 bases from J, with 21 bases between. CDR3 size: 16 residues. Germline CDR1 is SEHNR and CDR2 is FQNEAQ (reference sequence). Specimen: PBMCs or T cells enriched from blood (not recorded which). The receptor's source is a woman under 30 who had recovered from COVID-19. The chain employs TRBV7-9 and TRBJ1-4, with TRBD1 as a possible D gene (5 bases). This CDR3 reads CASSPLPGGRNEKLFF. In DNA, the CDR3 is TGTGCCAGCAGCCCCCTCCCCGGGGGTCGGAACGAAAAACTGTTTTTT.